This T cell receptor beta chain was observed in a study of T cells after yellow fever vaccination. The V gene lost 1 base and the J gene lost 9 bases, with 7 bases spanning the gap. CDR1 and CDR2 from the germline V gene are LGHDT and YNNKEL (reference sequence). This CDR3 contains 12 residues. TCR cDNA, made by 5'RACE template switching, carried an added universal primer site and UMIs. TCRdb fed the 5' RACE reads into MiXCR, producing one record per CDR3 protein. The data show over 250,000 distinct CDR3 sequences, 4.1% seen once. Study-level points and caveats: The bulk population could contribute abundant contaminating clonotypes to FACS-sorted repertoires. Post-booster repertoires again held most primary-vaccination clones (roughly 95% CD4, over 80% CD8).

Remarks on this clonotype: Its target is unknown.

The clonotype was recovered from a man aged 18 to 29 who received the YFV17D yellow fever vaccine. This chain joins TRBV3-1 and TRBJ2-1, with D perhaps matching TRBD1 (5 bases). The sample was PBMCs, taken 5 days after the yellow fever booster vaccination. The CDR3 loop reads CASSQVQGEQFF. The DNA of the CDR3 is TGTGCCAGCAGCCAAGTTCAGGGTGAGCAGTTCTTC.